This is a list of T cell receptor beta chains from one sample in a study of blood T cell repertoires in COVID-19. Some clones are missing from TCRdb's copy, which holds only in-frame ones; the method was immunoSEQ multiplex PCR. The data hold fewer than 450,000 clones, with around nine tenths observed a single time. Input material: peripheral blood. The receptors shown here come from a woman in her seventies with COVID-19, enrolled during active disease. The CDR3 runs from the conserved cysteine through the conserved F or W. The D gene is left open where the match is weak. The size of a clone is reported for some rows only, either as once, few or many, or as a class for expanded clones.

j_call | clone_size | v_call | d_call | cdr3_aa | cdr3_nt
TRBJ2-3 | . | TRBV9 | . | CASNGGQSTDTQYF | TGTGCCAGCAATGGAGGACAGAGCACAGATACGCAGTATTTT
TRBJ1-6 | many | TRBV4-2 | . | CASSQFQNSPLHF | TGTGCCAGCAGCCAGTTTCAGAATTCACCCCTCCACTTT
TRBJ2-3 | . | TRBV6-4 | TRBD2 | CASSDSRTSGGGTDTQYF | TGTGCCAGCAGTGACTCGAGGACTAGCGGGGGGGGCACAGATACGCAGTATTTT
TRBJ2-3 | . | TRBV6-4 | TRBD2 | CASRLSGGATDTQYF | TGTGCCAGCAGATTAAGCGGGGGGGCGACAGATACGCAGTATTTT
TRBJ1-1 | . | TRBV5-8 | . | CASLPQGGFEAFF | TGTGCCAGCTTACCACAGGGAGGGTTTGAAGCTTTCTTT
TRBJ2-7 | . | TRBV27 | . | CASSLQGSSSYEQYF | TGTGCCAGCAGCCTACAGGGTTCGAGCTCCTACGAGCAGTACTTC
TRBJ1-5 | . | TRBV10-1 | TRBD1 | CASSEPGQGIAFGNQPQHF | TGCGCCAGCAGTGAACCGGGACAGGGAATTGCATTTGGCAATCAGCCCCAGCATTTT
TRBJ1-1 | . | TRBV7-8 | . | CASSLYSNTEAFF | TGTGCCAGCAGCTTATACTCAAACACTGAAGCTTTCTTT
TRBJ1-6 | few | TRBV5-4 | . | CASRPSGSKNSPLHF | TGTGCCAGCAGACCTTCAGGGTCCAAGAATTCACCCCTCCACTTT
TRBJ1-1 | . | TRBV12-3/TRBV12-4 | . | CASRDSPNTEAFF | TGTGCCAGCAGGGACAGCCCCAACACTGAAGCTTTCTTT
TRBJ1-1 | . | TRBV29-1 | . | CSGGRDTNTEAFF | TGCAGCGGGGGCCGGGACACCAACACTGAAGCTTTCTTT
TRBJ2-5 | . | TRBV6-2/TRBV6-3 | TRBD2 | CASSYGRLAGANLQETQYF | TGTGCCAGCAGTTACGGCCGACTAGCGGGGGCCAACCTCCAAGAGACCCAGTACTTC
TRBJ1-2 | . | TRBV5-1 | TRBD1 | CASSSTGGLYGYTF | TGCGCCAGCAGCTCGACAGGGGGGCTCTATGGCTACACCTTC
TRBJ1-1 | . | TRBV11-2 | TRBD1 | CASSLRQGTTEAFF | TGTGCCAGCAGCCTCCGACAGGGGACCACTGAAGCTTTCTTT
TRBJ2-7 | . | TRBV9 | TRBD1 | CASSPGGQGYEQYF | TGTGCCAGCAGCCCCGGGGGACAGGGCTACGAGCAGTACTTC
TRBJ2-7 | . | TRBV6-5 | TRBD2 | CASRNTGTSFEQYF | TGTGCCAGCAGGAACACCGGGACTAGCTTCGAGCAGTACTTC
TRBJ2-1 | . | TRBV3-1/TRBV3-2 | . | CASSQGPGSLYNEQFF | TGTGCCAGCAGCCAAGGCCCCGGGTCCCTTTACAATGAGCAGTTCTTC
TRBJ1-1 | . | TRBV30 | TRBD1 | CAWSPTGGGGLRTEAFF | TGTGCCTGGAGTCCGACAGGGGGCGGGGGTCTCCGGACTGAAGCTTTCTTT
TRBJ2-1 | . | TRBV3-1/TRBV3-2 | TRBD1 | CASSPRQGVNEQFF | TGTGCCAGCAGCCCTCGACAGGGGGTCAATGAGCAGTTCTTC
TRBJ1-3 | . | TRBV28 | . | CATGGGLTGNTIYF | TGTGCCACCGGGGGTGGCTTGACTGGAAACACCATATATTTT
TRBJ2-7 | . | TRBV28 | TRBD1 | CASTRTGSFSYEQYF | TGTGCCAGCACTCGGACAGGGAGCTTCTCCTACGAGCAGTACTTC
TRBJ1-6 | . | TRBV7-9 | . | CASSSDGNSPLHF | TGTGCCAGCAGCTCCGACGGGAATTCACCCCTCCACTTT
TRBJ2-1 | . | TRBV5-5 | TRBD1 | CASSAPGQGVPEQFF | TGTGCCAGCAGCGCACCGGGACAGGGGGTTCCTGAGCAGTTCTTC
TRBJ1-6 | . | TRBV4-2 | . | CASSQDGGRGSYNSPLHF | TGTGCCAGCAGCCAAGATGGGGGCCGGGGATCCTATAATTCACCCCTCCACTTT
TRBJ1-4 | once | TRBV21-1 | . | CASSKRQGNEKLFF | TGTGCCAGCAGCAAACGACAGGGGAATGAAAAACTGTTTTTT
TRBJ2-1 | . | TRBV5-1 | . | CASSLEYHEQFF | TGCGCCAGCAGCTTAGAGTACCATGAGCAGTTCTTC